Each of the 24 T cell receptor beta chains below was sequenced from the same sample in a study of CD8+ T cells in alopecia areata. Treatment specified: oral pan-JAK inhibitor, 5-10 mg twice daily. cDNA reverse transcribed from extracted RNA served as the sequencing template. The assay was immunoSEQ multiplex PCR, and TCRdb's table has in-frame clones only and misses some. The table lists about 210,000 clones, about 64% of them singletons, with more than 3.5% in the top ten. This sample comprised CD4+ T cells sorted from blood, obtained at week 4, from a patient treated with tofacitinib. These receptors originate from a human donor with alopecia areata.

This chain connects TRBV7-2 to TRBJ1-1, with D perhaps TRBD1 (6 bases). From germline, CDR1 is SGHTA and CDR2 FQGNSA. The V end was cut by 5 bases, the J end by 4 bases, with 17 bases between. The CDR3 loop spans 15 amino acids. The CDR3 coding sequence is TGTGCCAGCAGCCGGACAGAGCTTTTGGCCACTGAAGCTTTCTTT. Protein sequence: CASSRTELLATEAFF.

This chain uses TRBV5-6 with TRBJ1-5; weak D call: TRBD1 (6 bases). V was shortened by 1 base and J by 5 bases, with 16 bases between the two germline ends. CDR1 and CDR2 (germline): SGHDT, YYEEEE. CDR3 length equals 16 residues. CDR3 in DNA: TGTGCCAGCAGCTTGATGGGGGGCGCGTCGGATCAGCCCCAGCATTTT. Protein sequence: CASSLMGGASDQPQHF.

The V gene is TRBV7-2, the J gene TRBJ1-6; D is perhaps TRBD1 (6 bases). Germline CDR1 is SGHTA and CDR2 is FQGNSA. The CDR3 is 14 residues long. The V end was cut by 4 bases, the J end by 10 bases, with 14 bases between. The CDR3 loop is CASSSPRGGSPLHF. CDR3 DNA sequence: TGTGCCAGCAGCTCCCCTCGGGGGGGCTCACCCCTCCACTTT.

The chain couples TRBV5-1 to TRBJ2-7, with TRBD2 matching 11 bases. Per the germline V gene, CDR1 is SGHRS and CDR2 is YFSETQ. This CDR3 contains 15 residues. The J segment lost 8 bases and the V segment lost 0 bases, leaving 7 bases of the junction unmatched. The CDR3 protein is CASSLELAGALKQYF. Here the CDR3 DNA reads TGCGCCAGCAGCTTGGAACTAGCGGGGGCCCTCAAGCAGTACTTC. Together with reference TRBV5-1 and TRBJ2-7, the CDR3 gives the full variable domain: KAGVTQTPRYLIKTRGQQVTLSCSPISGHRSVSWYQQTPGQGLQFLFEYFSETQRNKGNFPGRFSGRQFSNSRSEMNVSTLELGDSALYLCASSLELAGALKQYFGPGTRLTVT.

The gene calls are TRBV9 and TRBJ2-7; 12 bases fit TRBD2. From germline, CDR1 is SGDLS and CDR2 YYNGEE. Trimming at V came to 4 bases and at J to 2 bases, leaving 7 bases not matched to a gene. The CDR3 sequence is 16 residues long. CDR3 DNA sequence: TGTGCCAGCAGCCCCCGACTAGCGGGGGATCCCTACGAGCAGTACTTC. Translating it yields CASSPRLAGDPYEQYF.

The J gene is TRBJ2-5, the V gene TRBV5-1; no definite D call. Trimming removed 2 bases from V and 1 base from J, with 3 bases in between. The CDR3 totals 12 residues. CDR1 and CDR2 from the germline V gene are SGHRS and YFSETQ. CDR3 loop: CASSFGQETQYF. CDR3 nucleotides: TGCGCCAGCAGCTTCGGCCAAGAGACCCAGTACTTC.

The chain uses TRBV14 and TRBJ2-3, with 7 bases that match TRBD1. With V trimmed by 5 bases and J by 4 bases, 6 bases remained unmatched. The V gene's germline CDR1 is SGHDN and CDR2 FVKESK. There are 14 residues in the CDR3. CDR3 sequence: CASSFRQGADTQYF. For the CDR3, the DNA is TGTGCCAGCAGCTTTCGCCAGGGGGCAGATACGCAGTATTTT. Together with reference TRBV14 and TRBJ2-3, the CDR3 gives the full variable domain: EAGVTQFPSHSVIEKGQTVTLRCDPISGHDNLYWYRRVMGKEIKFLLHFVKESKQDESGMPNNRFLAERTGGTYSTLKVQPAELEDSGVYFCASSFRQGADTQYFGPGTRLTVL.

The chain links TRBV29-1 to TRBJ2-1; 9 bases map to TRBD1. The length of the CDR3 is 15 residues. Germline CDR1 reads SQVTM; CDR2 reads ANQGSEA. With V trimmed by 3 bases and J by 6 bases, 9 bases remained unmatched. Here the CDR3 DNA reads TGCAGCGTTGATGACAGGGGGAAATATTTCAATGAGCAGTTCTTC. Translating it yields CSVDDRGKYFNEQFF.

The chain couples TRBV30 to TRBJ2-7; 7 nucleotides agree with TRBD1. The V segment lost 5 bases and the J segment 1 base; nucleotides outside the gene matches: 5. Germline CDR1 and CDR2: GTSNPN and SVGIG (reference sequence). CDR3 length: 13 amino acids. The CDR3 DNA is TGTGCCTGGGCCCGGGACAGATCCTACGAGCAGTACTTC. It encodes CAWARDRSYEQYF.

This clone was seen a single time. Other DNA variants within this sample encode the same CDR3. This chain connects TRBV29-1 to TRBJ1-2, with no clear D. This CDR3 is 11 amino acids long. Germline CDR1 and CDR2: SQVTM and ANQGSEA. Trimming removed 3 bases at V and 2 bases at J, with 4 bases between. The CDR3 sequence: CSVELNYGYTF. CDR3 sequence (DNA): TGCAGCGTTGAGCTGAACTATGGCTACACCTTC.

This clone has a handful of counts. The CDR3 here is CASSLRGPKYGYTF. In DNA, the CDR3 is TGTGCCAGCAGCTTGCGGGGACCGAAATATGGCTACACCTTC. V gene TRBV7-2 combines with J gene TRBJ1-2; D possibly corresponds to TRBD1 (5 bases). Deletions cut 3 bases from V and 5 bases from J, with 13 bases between. CDR3 length: 14 amino acids. CDR1 and CDR2 (germline): SGHTA, FQGNSA.

V gene TRBV15 combines with J gene TRBJ1-6; D gene uncertain. The CDR3 extends over 13 amino acids. The germline CDR1 and CDR2 sequences are LNHNV and YYDKDF (reference sequence). V lost 5 bases and J lost 11, with 13 bases in between. The CDR3 nucleotides read TGTGCCACCAGCTTCGGCGAAGCGCCACCCCTCCACTTT. Translated, it gives CATSFGEAPPLHF.

CDR3 nucleotide sequence: TGTGCCAGCTCATCCTCAGGGGAGGATCAGTACTTC. Translating gives CASSSSGEDQYF. The gene calls are TRBV18 and TRBJ2-4; either TRBD1 or TRBD2 may supply D (6 bases each). The CDR3 is made up of 12 amino acids. V lost 5 bases and J 12 bases, leaving 14 bases between the germline ends. Germline V lookup: CDR1 KGHSH, CDR2 LQKENI. The variable domain in full, completed from reference TRBV18 and TRBJ2-4, reads NAGVMQNPRHLVRRRGQEARLRCSPMKGHSHVYWYRQLPEEGLKFMVYLQKENIIDESGMPKERFSAEFPKEGPSILRIQQVVRGDSAAYFCASSSSGEDQYFGAGTRLSVL.

This clone showed up just once. This chain joins TRBV14 and TRBJ2-1; no clear D gene. Trimming removed 0 bases at V and 4 bases at J, with 7 bases between. Germline V gene sequence: CDR1 SGHDN, CDR2 FVKESK. The CDR3 loop spans 14 amino acids. CDR3 loop: CASSQDHSYNEQFF. In nucleotides, the CDR3 is TGTGCCAGCAGCCAAGATCACTCATACAATGAGCAGTTCTTC.

The chain employs TRBV11-1 and TRBJ2-5; TRBD1 agrees at 7 bases. V lost 5 bases, J lost 0 bases, and 3 bases stayed unmatched. Germline values: CDR1 SGHAT, CDR2 FQDESV (reference sequence). The CDR3 spans 14 residues. The CDR3 DNA sequence: TGTGCCAGCAGCCGACAGGGCTACCAAGAGACCCAGTACTTC. Amino acids: CASSRQGYQETQYF.

This clone has just a few counts. The chain combines TRBV30 with TRBJ1-3; D gene uncertain. In germline, CDR1 is GTSNPN, CDR2 SVGIG (reference sequence). Trimming left V 2 bases short and J 2 bases short, with 7 bases between. This CDR3 is built from 13 residues. The CDR3 spells CAWSRNPGNTIYF. The CDR3 coding sequence is TGTGCCTGGAGTAGGAATCCTGGAAACACCATATATTTT.

The chain links TRBV15 to TRBJ2-1, with 9 bases identical to TRBD2. Trimming cost V 3 bases and J 14 bases; bases outside gene matches: 8. Germline V gene data show CDR1 as LNHNV and CDR2 as YYDKDF (reference sequence). CDR3 length: 13 residues. The CDR3 coding sequence is TGTGCCACCAGCAGCCAAATGCCTAGCGGGGAGTTCTTC. Translated: CATSSQMPSGEFF.

CDR3 residues: CASSRLAGASTDTQYF. CDR3 DNA sequence: TGTGCCAGTAGCCGACTAGCGGGGGCTAGCACAGATACGCAGTATTTT. The chain joins TRBV19 to TRBJ2-3, with 12 bases identical to TRBD2. V trimming: 6 bases; J trimming: 0 bases; junction bases outside the gene matches: 4. The CDR3 spans 16 residues. Germline V gene lookup returns CDR1 LNHDA and CDR2 SQIVND (reference sequence).

The CDR3: CASSPQGTEAFF. Here the CDR3 DNA reads TGTGCCAGCTCACCTCAGGGCACTGAAGCTTTCTTT. The V and J genes are TRBV18 and TRBJ1-1; tentatively, D is TRBD1 (5 bases). Germline CDR1 and CDR2: KGHSH and LQKENI. V shed 3 bases and J shed 4 bases, with 6 bases lying between them. CDR3 length equals 12 residues.

This clone was recorded only once. The chain joins TRBV16 to TRBJ1-5; possible D gene TRBD1, 6 bases. Germline CDR1 is KGHSY and CDR2 is FQNENV. This CDR3 contains 12 residues. The ends were cut back, 4 bases at V and 10 bases at J, with 11 bases in the middle. The CDR3 DNA is TGTGCCAGCAGCCCATCTGGGGGCCCCCAGCATTTT. Translated: CASSPSGGPQHF.

With regard to this clone: A read error may account for a junction end that differs from germline. V usage is TRBV29-1 and J usage is TRBJ2-3; a weak D match, TRBD2 (6 bases). This CDR3 is 13 amino acids long. Germline values: CDR1 SQVTM, CDR2 ANQGSEA. This chain's CDR3 is CSFDSGSTDTQYF. Here the CDR3 DNA reads TGCAGCTTTGACAGCGGGAGCACAGATACGCAGTATTTT.

The genes are TRBV7-2 and TRBJ2-1, with TRBD2 matching over 12 bases. Germline trimming cut 4 bases from V and 9 bases from J; bases unmatched to any gene: 10. The CDR3 length is 16 residues. Germline V gene sequence: CDR1 SGHTA, CDR2 FQGNSA. CDR3: CASSWTLAGGLAEQFF. The CDR3 DNA reads TGTGCCAGCAGCTGGACTCTAGCGGGGGGGCTCGCTGAGCAGTTCTTC.

The chain has TRBV11-2 and TRBJ2-3, with D possibly TRBD2 on 5 matching bases. V was shortened by 1 base and J by 4 bases, with 9 bases between the two germline ends. The CDR3 covers 14 residues. The germline gives CDR1 SGHAT, CDR2 FQNNGV. The CDR3 here is CASSLGPGADTQYF. The CDR3, as DNA: TGTGCCAGCAGCTTAGGCCCCGGGGCAGATACGCAGTATTTT.

A few counts support this clone. V and J are TRBV11-2 and TRBJ1-5; TRBD1 might be the D (5 bases). The germline gives CDR1 SGHAT, CDR2 FQNNGV. V was cut by 0 bases and J by 5 bases, with 11 bases left in between. The CDR3 is made up of 15 amino acids. In DNA form, the CDR3 reads TGTGCCAGCAGCTTAGATATGGGGGAGTATCAGCCCCAGCATTTT. Amino acids: CASSLDMGEYQPQHF.